Below are 28 T cell receptor beta chains sequenced from a single sample in a study of T-cell reconstitution after alpha-beta-depleted transplantation in children. Unique molecular identifiers were used in preparing the TCRbeta library. TCRdb ran MiXCR on the PCR reads and lists one entry per CDR3 protein. The data contain 250,000 to 400,000 distinct CDR3 sequences, 23% of them singletons. The sequences come from PBMCs, mostly from graft donor cells, collected 180 days after TCRalphabeta/CD19-depleted stem cell transplant. The receptor source for this set is a male patient younger than 18 who had a stem cell transplant for acute lymphoblastic leukemia, so the T cells may come from the graft donor.

The chain links TRBV28 to TRBJ2-2; 10 bases align to TRBD1. Unmatched junction bases numbered 7, after V lost 9 bases and J lost 0 bases. Germline lookup yields CDR1 MDHEN and CDR2 SYDVKM. This CDR3 has 16 residues. The CDR3 DNA reads as TGTGCCAGTTTGAGACAGGGGGCTTCGAACACCGGGGAGCTGTTTTTT. Translating gives CASLRQGASNTGELFF.

The chain employs TRBV10-1 and TRBJ2-7; TRBD2 matches 7 bases. Germline CDR1 WNHNN, CDR2 SYGVQD (reference sequence). V lost 5 bases to trimming and J lost 7 bases; unmatched junction nucleotides: 5. The CDR3 covers 12 residues. CDR3 DNA sequence: TGCGCCAGCAGTCATCCTAGCGGAGAGCAGTACTTC. Translation: CASSHPSGEQYF.

CDR3 DNA: TGTGCCAGCAGCTTAGCCCACCTACGGACAGGGGCTTTCACCGGGGAGCTGTTTTTT. The encoded protein is CASSLAHLRTGAFTGELFF. The chain recombines TRBV11-1 with TRBJ2-2; TRBD1 agrees at 9 bases. From germline, CDR1 is SGHAT and CDR2 FQDESV (reference sequence). This CDR3 region has 19 residues. Losses at the gene ends were 0 bases for V and 4 bases for J; bases not matched to a gene: 12. Combining the CDR3 with reference TRBV11-1 and TRBJ2-2 gives the whole variable domain EAEVAQSPRYKITEKSQAVAFWCDPISGHATLYWYRQILGQGPELLVQFQDESVVDDSQLPKDRFSAERLKGVDSTLKIQPAELGDSAMYLCASSLAHLRTGAFTGELFFGEGSRLTVL.

This sequence joins TRBV27 and TRBJ2-3; unclear D gene. This CDR3 has 16 residues. Trimming cost V 2 bases and J 2 bases, with 14 bases left between them. The germline gives CDR1 MNHEY, CDR2 SMNVEV (reference sequence). The chain's CDR3 is CASSLAAGPNTDTQYF. Here the CDR3 DNA reads TGTGCCAGCAGTTTAGCAGCCGGGCCGAACACAGATACGCAGTATTTT.

The rearrangement links TRBV2 to TRBJ2-5; 12 bases agree with TRBD2. Germline V gene data show CDR1 as SNHLY and CDR2 as FYNNEI. The CDR3 has 18 residues. With 5 bases clipped from V and 5 bases from J, the junction kept 15 bases outside the gene matches. Here the CDR3 DNA reads TGTGCCAGCAGTCTTGGCCGGTGGAGGACTAGCGGGACTGAGACCCAGTACTTC. Amino acids: CASSLGRWRTSGTETQYF.

The chain uses TRBV5-1 and TRBJ1-3; D may be TRBD1 (6 bases). Germline V CDR1 and CDR2: SGHRS, YFSETQ. V was cut by 0 bases and J by 4 bases, with 11 bases left in between. This CDR3 comprises 15 residues. The CDR3 is CASSLAGQTGNTIYF. The CDR3 bases are TGCGCCAGCAGCTTGGCTGGACAGACAGGAAACACCATATATTTT.

This clonotype was counted a few times. This chain links TRBV7-2 with TRBJ1-1; D call uncertain. The CDR3 covers 15 residues. Germline assignment: CDR1 SGHTA and CDR2 FQGNSA. V was pared by 6 bases and J by 8 bases, with 22 bases between. Here the CDR3 DNA reads TGTGCCAGCAGATCATGGGCTATTGGGGAGTCGGAAGCTTTCTTT. Encoded protein: CASRSWAIGESEAFF.

There are a few counts of this clonotype. The V and J genes are TRBV7-2 and TRBJ1-6, with 9 positions matching TRBD1. The ends lost 6 bases at V and 8 bases at J; junction bases unmatched: 14. Germline V gene lookup returns CDR1 SGHTA and CDR2 FQGNSA. The CDR3 is made up of 17 amino acids. In DNA, the CDR3 is TGTGCCAGCAGACTCCGGGACAGGGAATTAACCTATTCACCCCTCCACTTT. This translates into CASRLRDRELTYSPLHF.

The chain carries TRBV7-2 and TRBJ1-4; D not resolved. Germline lookup yields CDR1 SGHTA and CDR2 FQGNSA. V shed 0 bases and J shed 6 bases, with 17 bases lying between them. The CDR3 totals 17 residues. CDR3 coding DNA: TGTGCCAGCAGCTTAGCAGAGAGCGCGCCTCGGGATGAAAAACTGTTTTTT. This codes for CASSLAESAPRDEKLFF.

This clonotype has more than one count but fewer than ten. The chain combines TRBV10-3 with TRBJ2-1; 11 bases align to TRBD2. CDR1 and CDR2 from the germline V gene are ENHRY and SYGVKD. There are 15 residues in the CDR3. Trimming cost V 4 bases and J 8 bases; bases outside gene matches: 7. The CDR3 is CAISGSGRGLHEQFF. The CDR3 bases are TGTGCCATCAGTGGTAGCGGGAGGGGGTTGCATGAGCAGTTCTTC.

This clonotype has just a few counts. This chain joins TRBV19 and TRBJ2-1; 11 bases fit TRBD2. Germline V CDR1 and CDR2: LNHDA, SQIVND (reference sequence). The CDR3 covers 15 residues. V lost 7 bases, J lost 7 bases, and 9 bases stayed unmatched. The CDR3 bases are TGTGCCAGTAAGCTAGCGGGAGGCGGGAGGAATGAGCAGTTCTTC. Its translation is CASKLAGGGRNEQFF.

Concerning this clonotype: A much more abundant neighbour one base away suggests this may be a read error. This chain joins TRBV18 and TRBJ2-7; 7 bases are shared with TRBD1. The CDR3 extends over 14 amino acids. CDR1 is KGHSH, CDR2 LQKENI, per germline. The CDR3: CTSSSGTAAYEQYF. The CDR3 DNA reads TGTACCAGCTCCTCTGGGACAGCAGCCTACGAGCAGTACTTC.

This clonotype was seen more than once but under ten times. The chain recombines TRBV10-3 with TRBJ2-3; no clear D gene. Germline assignment: CDR1 ENHRY and CDR2 SYGVKD. The length of the CDR3 is 16 residues. V dropped 3 bases and J dropped 4 bases, with 17 bases sitting between them. The CDR3 region is CAISDIKGSGPDTQYF. The CDR3, as DNA: TGTGCCATCAGTGATATAAAGGGTAGTGGGCCAGATACGCAGTATTTT.

This clonotype occurred a few times. This chain connects TRBV18 to TRBJ2-7, with unresolved D. Germline CDR1 and CDR2: KGHSH and LQKENI. CDR3 length: 15 amino acids. V was cut by 4 bases and J by 1 base, with 14 bases left in between. The CDR3 nucleotides read TGTGCCAGCTCACTTCGAAAGACGGTTTCCTACGAGCAGTACTTC. This gives the protein CASSLRKTVSYEQYF.

Only a few counts were recorded for this clonotype. The V gene is TRBV5-1, the J gene TRBJ2-5; 8 nucleotides line up with TRBD2. CDR1 and CDR2 (germline): SGHRS, YFSETQ. The CDR3 loop spans 15 amino acids. The trim removed 1 base at V and 0 bases at J, leaving 2 bases unmatched. As DNA, the CDR3 is TGCGCCAGCAGCTTGCCTAGCGGGTACCAAGAGACCCAGTACTTC. As protein: CASSLPSGYQETQYF.

The genes are TRBV20-1 and TRBJ1-1, with a weak D call TRBD1 (6 bases). Trimming removed 1 base from V and 3 bases from J, with 18 bases in between. The CDR3 has 16 amino acids. Germline lookup yields CDR1 DFQATT and CDR2 SNEGSKA (reference sequence). The CDR3 loop is CSARGLWGASDTEAFF. CDR3 nucleotide sequence: TGCAGTGCTAGAGGTCTTTGGGGGGCGTCGGACACTGAAGCTTTCTTT.

V and J are TRBV20-1 and TRBJ1-3; D is uncertain. The germline V gene has CDR1 DFQATT and CDR2 SNEGSKA (reference sequence). V lost 1 base to trimming and J lost 1 base, with 5 bases between them. The CDR3 extends over 13 amino acids. DNA for the CDR3: TGCAGTGCTAGAGTGTGGTCTGGAAACACCATATATTTT. Translating gives CSARVWSGNTIYF.

The chain couples TRBV4-1 to TRBJ2-4; D unclear. Germline V gene data show CDR1 as MGHRA and CDR2 as YSYEKL. The ends were cut back, 2 bases at V and 0 bases at J, with 8 bases in the middle. This CDR3 is 15 amino acids long. The CDR3 sequence: CASSQRYVAKNIQYF. The CDR3 DNA follows: TGCGCCAGCAGCCAAAGATACGTAGCCAAAAACATTCAGTACTTC.

This clonotype has a handful of counts. CDR3 residues: CASSQDLPGGYEQYF. CDR3 nucleotide sequence: TGCGCCAGCAGCCAAGATCTTCCCGGGGGCTACGAGCAGTACTTC. This sequence joins TRBV4-1 and TRBJ2-7, with D possibly matching TRBD2 (6 bases). This CDR3 comprises 15 residues. CDR1 MGHRA and CDR2 YSYEKL come from the germline V gene. Trimming took off 0 bases at V and 3 bases at J, with 12 bases between the two ends.

V gene TRBV15 combines with J gene TRBJ2-7, with a tentative D call TRBD1 (6 bases). The CDR3 has 15 amino acids. The germline CDR1 and CDR2 sequences are LNHNV and YYDKDF (reference sequence). The V end lost 0 bases, the J end lost 3 bases, and 12 bases lay between the germline ends. The CDR3 nucleotides are TGTGCCACCAGCAGAGATAATAGAGGGGGCTACGAGCAGTACTTC. Translation gives CATSRDNRGGYEQYF. The full variable domain, completed using reference TRBV15 and TRBJ2-7, is DAMVIQNPRYQVTQFGKPVTLSCSQTLNHNVMYWYQQKSSQAPKLLFHYYDKDFNNEADTPDNFQSRRPNTSFCFLDIRSPGLGDTAMYLCATSRDNRGGYEQYFGPGTRLTVT.

In this sample, this clonotype turned up a few times. This rearrangement joins TRBV20-1 to TRBJ2-7; no clear D. Per the germline V gene, CDR1 is DFQATT and CDR2 is SNEGSKA (reference sequence). The CDR3 runs 14 residues. V lost 1 base and J lost 1, with 11 bases in between. In DNA, the CDR3 is TGCAGTGCTAGAGGAAGGCCTAGTTCCTACGAGCAGTACTTC. This codes for CSARGRPSSYEQYF.

This clonotype was seen more than once but under ten times. The chain recombines TRBV4-1 with TRBJ2-5, with TRBD2 as a possible D gene (6 bases). The V gene lost 4 bases and the J gene lost 9 bases, with 21 bases spanning the gap. Germline-derived CDR1 and CDR2 are MGHRA and YSYEKL. The CDR3 is 15 residues long. Written as DNA, the CDR3 is TGCGCCAGCAGCCGCCCGGGGTCGGGCAGGGAGGCCCAGTACTTC. This sequence encodes CASSRPGSGREAQYF.

This clonotype was observed a handful of times. The rearrangement joins TRBV27 to TRBJ2-1, with D perhaps matching TRBD2 (5 bases). Germline values: CDR1 MNHEY, CDR2 SMNVEV (reference sequence). V lost 5 bases to trimming and J lost 0 bases, with 14 bases between them. The CDR3 spans 16 residues. The chain's CDR3 is CASSQWKGSSYNEQFF. CDR3 nucleotides: TGTGCCAGCAGTCAGTGGAAAGGGAGCTCCTACAATGAGCAGTTCTTC.

This clonotype was counted only a few times. The rearrangement links TRBV4-2 to TRBJ2-3; 11 bases line up with TRBD2. V was pared by 4 bases and J by 4 bases, with 13 bases of the junction left unmatched. The CDR3 consists of 18 residues. CDR1 is LGHNA and CDR2 is YNFKEQ in the germline V gene. CDR3 bases: TGTGCCAGCAGCCCTAAGGAGCTTGGACTAGCGGGCCCAGATACGCAGTATTTT. It yields the protein CASSPKELGLAGPDTQYF.

The chain couples TRBV27 to TRBJ2-6; D remains unclear. The CDR3 spans 15 residues. CDR1 MNHEY and CDR2 SMNVEV come from the germline V gene (reference sequence). V was pared by 4 bases and J by 0 bases, with 7 bases between. The CDR3 DNA is TGTGCCAGCAGTTATACAATCTCTGGGGCCAACGTCCTGACTTTC. This gives the protein CASSYTISGANVLTF.

Only a few counts were recorded for this clonotype. The chain is built from TRBV7-2 and TRBJ2-7; a weak D match, TRBD1 (5 bases). Trimming stripped 1 base from V and 5 bases from J, with 15 bases between. The CDR3 runs to 15 residues. Germline CDR1 SGHTA, CDR2 FQGNSA. CDR3 protein: CASSLVPGLIDEQYF. CDR3 in DNA: TGTGCCAGCAGCTTAGTCCCAGGGTTGATCGACGAGCAGTACTTC.

V usage is TRBV6-1 and J usage is TRBJ1-3; tentative D call: TRBD1 (6 bases). This CDR3 has 15 amino acids. Germline assignment: CDR1 MNHNS and CDR2 SASEGT. V lost 6 bases and J lost 0, with 12 bases in between. CDR3 protein: CASREQGPSGNTIYF. Here the CDR3 DNA reads TGTGCCAGCAGGGAACAGGGACCCTCTGGAAACACCATATATTTT.

This clonotype was observed many times. The chain uses TRBV12-3 or TRBV12-4 and TRBJ2-7; TRBD1 matches 9 bases. This CDR3 is built from 16 residues. The junction had 9 bases not matched to a gene; V was cut back by 5 bases and J by 1 base. The CDR3: CASSSYRDRVSYEQYF. The CDR3 DNA follows: TGTGCCAGCAGTAGCTACCGGGACAGGGTTTCCTACGAGCAGTACTTC.